Presented here are 27 T cell receptor beta chains from one specimen sequenced in a study of shared clonotypes between healthy human individuals. This table comes from immunoSEQ multiplex PCR, and its TCRdb copy is limited to in-frame clones, with some not included. The table includes under 2.5 million clones, around 92% detected once. Sequences were obtained from naive CD4+ T cells from PBMCs. The subset was: CD45RA+ positively selected. These receptors originate from a man younger than 35 in good health. Some clones in this sample may be carry-over from other donors' samples.

The chain is built from TRBV23-1 and TRBJ2-7; 8 bases map to TRBD1. TRBV23-1 counts as an open reading frame of uncertain function. CDR3 length equals 15 residues. Losses at the gene ends were 7 bases for V and 5 bases for J; bases not matched to a gene: 13. The CDR3 coding sequence is TGCGCCAGCACCCGTGAGGGACAGGAGGCCCACGAGCAGTACTTC. Amino acids: CASTREGQEAHEQYF.

The table lists this clone with a few counts. The rearrangement uses TRBV5-1 and TRBJ2-1; 10 bases fit TRBD2. This CDR3 has 14 residues. From germline, CDR1 is SGHRS and CDR2 YFSETQ. The junction had 7 bases not matched to a gene; V was cut back by 6 bases and J by 7 bases. The CDR3 loop reads CASKAGGHENEQFF. CDR3 in DNA: TGCGCCAGCAAAGCGGGAGGGCACGAAAATGAGCAGTTCTTC.

The rearrangement uses TRBV7-2 and TRBJ1-6, with TRBD1 matching 7 bases. Germline CDR1 SGHTA, CDR2 FQGNSA. The V gene end was trimmed by 5 bases and the J gene end by 7 bases; junction bases not matched to a gene: 8. The CDR3 contains 15 residues. Here the CDR3 reads CASSLQQGNNSPLHF. DNA of the CDR3: TGTGCCAGCAGCCTCCAACAGGGGAACAATTCACCCCTCCACTTT.

This clone turned up a few times. Different DNA sequences within this sample yield the same CDR3. The chain has TRBV28 and TRBJ1-5, with D unclear. The germline V and J ends were trimmed by 8 bases and 6 bases, with 5 bases remaining between them. CDR1 MDHEN and CDR2 SYDVKM come from the germline V gene. This CDR3 spans 10 amino acids. DNA for the CDR3: TGTGCCAGCTCGAGTCAGCCCCAGCATTTT. Translating gives CASSSQPQHF. Full variable domain (rest looked up from reference TRBV28 and TRBJ1-5): DVKVTQSSRYLVKRTGEKVFLECVQDMDHENMFWYRQDPGLGLRLIYFSYDVKMKEKGDIPEGYSVSREKKERFSLILESASTNQTSMYLCASSSQPQHFGDGTRLSIL.

This chain connects TRBV5-5 to TRBJ2-7; the D gene is possibly TRBD1 (6 bases). Trimming stripped 0 bases from V and 1 base from J, with 14 bases between. Germline V gives CDR1 SGHKS, CDR2 YYEKEE (reference sequence). The CDR3 runs to 16 residues. The CDR3 nucleotides are TGTGCCAGCAGCTTGGTTAGACAGGTGCTGTCCTACGAGCAGTACTTC. The encoded protein is CASSLVRQVLSYEQYF.

The V and J genes are TRBV28 and TRBJ1-1; D possibly corresponds to TRBD1 (6 bases). The V gene's germline CDR1 is MDHEN and CDR2 SYDVKM. CDR3 length equals 12 residues. V lost 10 bases and J lost 2, with 11 bases in between. CDR3 sequence reads: CATGRGNTEAFF. CDR3 nucleotides: TGTGCCACTGGCAGGGGCAACACTGAAGCTTTCTTT.

The rearrangement links TRBV28 to TRBJ1-2, with 7 bases aligning to TRBD1. V lost 4 bases to trimming and J lost 2 bases; unmatched junction nucleotides: 1. This CDR3 comprises 13 residues. Germline V gives CDR1 MDHEN, CDR2 SYDVKM. This CDR3 reads CASSWDSNYGYTF. In nucleotides, the CDR3 is TGTGCCAGCAGTTGGGACAGCAACTATGGCTACACCTTC.

A few counts support this clone. The chain links TRBV9 to TRBJ1-1; D is possibly TRBD1 (6 bases). Per the germline V gene, CDR1 is SGDLS and CDR2 is YYNGEE. This CDR3 is 14 amino acids long. V lost 4 bases, J lost 2 bases, and 12 bases lay in between. The CDR3 region is CASSTQGHNTEAFF. Written as DNA, the CDR3 is TGTGCCAGCAGCACCCAGGGACATAACACTGAAGCTTTCTTT.

The rearrangement links TRBV7-3 to TRBJ2-3, with 9 bases that match TRBD2. Unmatched junction bases numbered 13, after V lost 3 bases and J lost 6 bases. The CDR3 runs 17 residues. Germline V CDR1 and CDR2: SGHTA, FQGTGA. CDR3 loop: CASSLGGRASSLDTQYF. The CDR3 DNA sequence: TGTGCCAGCAGCTTGGGCGGGAGGGCCTCATCCTTGGATACGCAGTATTTT.

This clone was counted only a few times. CDR3 protein: CASTRGPDTEAFF. The CDR3 DNA sequence: TGTGCCAGCACCCGAGGGCCAGACACTGAAGCTTTCTTT. The chain recombines TRBV5-4 with TRBJ1-1; D is unclear. Germline V gives CDR1 SGHNT, CDR2 YYREEE (reference sequence). This CDR3 has 13 amino acids. Trimming took off 6 bases at V and 3 bases at J, with 12 bases between the two ends.

The chain links TRBV4-3 to TRBJ2-5, with 7 bases identical to TRBD1. The better agreement between TRBJ2-7 and the DNA end casts doubt on the J call. This CDR3 is built from 15 residues. CDR1 and CDR2 (germline): LGHNA, YSLEER. CDR3 bases: TGCGCCAGCAGTCCTGACAGGGCCTCCTCCTACGAGCAGTACTTC. Encoded protein: CASSPDRASSYEQYF.

The rearrangement uses TRBV5-1 and TRBJ1-1, with 8 bases aligning to TRBD1. In germline, CDR1 is SGHRS, CDR2 YFSETQ. The CDR3 contains 17 residues. Trimming removed 0 bases from V and 5 bases from J; junction bases left unmatched: 12. CDR3 region: CASSLDPSGQGSTEAFF. CDR3 DNA: TGCGCCAGCAGCTTGGATCCCTCCGGACAGGGTAGTACTGAAGCTTTCTTT.

The CDR3 DNA reads as TGTGCCAGCAGTCTTACAGGGGCTGTTGCAACTAATGAAAAACTGTTTTTT. Amino acids: CASSLTGAVATNEKLFF. V usage is TRBV28 and J usage is TRBJ1-4; TRBD1 matches 7 bases. Germline V CDR1 and CDR2: MDHEN, SYDVKM. The V and J ends lost 5 bases and 0 bases, in that order; junction bases with no gene match: 9. The CDR3 covers 17 residues.

V and J are TRBV20-1 and TRBJ2-1; no definite D call. With 5 bases removed from V and 7 bases from J, the gap between germline ends came to 9 bases. The CDR3 runs to 11 residues. Germline values: CDR1 DFQATT, CDR2 SNEGSKA (reference sequence). CDR3 coding DNA: TGCAGTGCTGGGGATTTTAATGAGCAGTTCTTC. Residues: CSAGDFNEQFF.

The chain employs TRBV7-8 and TRBJ2-2; 7 bases are a match to TRBD2. The CDR3 covers 15 residues. With V trimmed by 1 base and J by 4 bases, 3 bases remained unmatched. From germline, CDR1 is SGHVS and CDR2 FQNEAQ. Here the CDR3 reads CASSLGGGSTGELFF. CDR3 nucleotides: TGTGCCAGCAGCTTAGGGGGGGGATCCACCGGGGAGCTGTTTTTT.

J is TRBJ2-4 and V is TRBV27; no definite D call. The V and J ends lost 1 base and 1 base respectively, with 11 bases between them. The germline gives CDR1 MNHEY, CDR2 SMNVEV (reference sequence). The CDR3 is 16 residues long. CDR3 nucleotides: TGTGCCAGCAGTTTATGGGCCCCCGGGGCCAAAAACATTCAGTACTTC. Translation gives CASSLWAPGAKNIQYF.

This clone was seen a single time. CDR3 loop: CASSLPREAAYNEQFF. CDR3 DNA: TGTGCCAGCAGCTTACCCCGGGAGGCGGCCTACAATGAGCAGTTCTTC. This chain connects TRBV7-8 to TRBJ2-1; 7 nucleotides line up with TRBD2. CDR1 and CDR2 (germline): SGHVS, FQNEAQ. There are 16 residues in the CDR3. Trimming at V came to 2 bases and at J to 2 bases, leaving 6 bases not matched to a gene.

The V gene is TRBV5-1, the J gene TRBJ2-1; no clear D gene. Trimming pared 3 bases from V and 9 bases from J, leaving 16 bases between. Germline lookup yields CDR1 SGHRS and CDR2 YFSETQ. CDR3 length equals 14 residues. Here the CDR3 reads CASSSHSNEAEQFF. CDR3 DNA: TGCGCCAGCAGCTCCCATAGTAATGAGGCTGAGCAGTTCTTC.

The V call is TRBV19, the J call TRBJ2-3; D uncertain. CDR3 length equals 15 residues. Trimming pared 5 bases from V and 6 bases from J, leaving 18 bases between. Germline loops: CDR1 LNHDA, CDR2 SQIVND (reference sequence). The CDR3 DNA is TGTGCCAGTAGTTCGACGGTCATCTGGGGTGATACGCAGTATTTT. As protein: CASSSTVIWGDTQYF.

The chain is built from TRBV5-1 and TRBJ2-5, with 8 bases lining up with TRBD2. The V segment lost 7 bases and the J segment 2 bases; nucleotides outside the gene matches: 16. This CDR3 spans 17 amino acids. Germline assignment: CDR1 SGHRS and CDR2 YFSETQ. The CDR3 protein is CASGTPSGLPGQETQYF. The CDR3 bases are TGCGCCAGCGGAACGCCTAGCGGGCTCCCGGGACAAGAGACCCAGTACTTC.

Note on this clone: One junction end disagrees with the germline gene, perhaps due to a read error. The chain carries TRBV5-5 and TRBJ1-2; perhaps TRBD1 as D (5 bases). From germline, CDR1 is SGHKS and CDR2 YYEKEE (reference sequence). The CDR3 totals 14 residues. CDR3 in amino acids: CASSLMQGNDGYTF. As DNA, the CDR3 is TGTGCCAGCAGCTTGATGCAGGGTAACGATGGCTACACCTTC. The full variable domain, in which reference TRBV5-5 and TRBJ1-2 provide the parts outside the CDR3, is DAGVTQSPTHLIKTRGQQVTLRCSPISGHKSVSWYQQVLGQGPQFIFQYYEKEERGRGNFPDRFSARQFPNYSSELNVNALLLGDSALYLCASSLMQGNDGYTFGSGTRLTVV.

The chain carries TRBV11-2 and TRBJ2-6; D tentatively fits TRBD1 or TRBD2 (6 bases each). The CDR3 consists of 17 residues. CDR1 and CDR2 (germline): SGHAT, FQNNGV. Trimming pared 4 bases from V and 0 bases from J, leaving 13 bases between. This chain's CDR3 is CASSYRGPSSGANVLTF. As DNA, the CDR3 is TGTGCCAGCAGCTACCGGGGGCCATCCTCTGGGGCCAACGTCCTGACTTTC.

Comment on this clone: Other DNA sequences from this sample encode an identical CDR3 as well. The chain is built from TRBV15 and TRBJ2-7, with TRBD1 identical over 12 bases. The CDR3 extends over 15 amino acids. J was trimmed by 2 bases and V by 3 bases; bases with no gene match: 2. The germline V gene has CDR1 LNHNV and CDR2 YYDKDF (reference sequence). This chain's CDR3 is CATSRWDRGPYEQYF. The DNA for the CDR3 is TGTGCCACCAGCAGGTGGGACAGGGGGCCCTACGAGCAGTACTTC.

In this sample, this clone turned up a few times. This CDR3 is CASSAYQETQYF. The CDR3 DNA is TGTGCCAGCAGTGCGTACCAAGAGACCCAGTACTTC. The chain employs TRBV28 and TRBJ2-5, with D hard to call. The CDR3 runs 12 residues. V shed 5 bases and J shed 0 bases, with 4 bases lying between them. Germline values: CDR1 MDHEN, CDR2 SYDVKM.

The chain couples TRBV6-1 to TRBJ1-4, with TRBD1 matching over 9 bases. The V gene's germline CDR1 is MNHNS and CDR2 SASEGT. Unmatched junction bases numbered 6, after V lost 6 bases and J lost 7 bases. The CDR3 sequence is 14 residues long. The CDR3 region has the DNA TGTGCCAGCAGACCGACAGGGGGGAGTGAAAAACTGTTTTTT. Its translation: CASRPTGGSEKLFF.

The chain uses TRBV6-5 and TRBJ1-4; no clear D gene. The CDR3 runs to 13 residues. CDR1 and CDR2 from the germline V gene are MNHEY and SVGAGI. V lost 8 bases and J lost 3, with 10 bases in between. Here the CDR3 DNA reads TGTGCCAGCTCCCGGTGGGCTAATGAAAAACTGTTTTTT. As protein: CASSRWANEKLFF.

A note on this clone: Within the sample, other DNA sequences also encode this same CDR3. V usage is TRBV19 and J usage is TRBJ1-5; 9 nucleotides match TRBD1. The trim removed 6 bases at V and 4 bases at J, leaving 4 bases unmatched. From germline, CDR1 is LNHDA and CDR2 SQIVND (reference sequence). The CDR3 contains 14 residues. The CDR3 DNA reads as TGTGCCAGTAGCACGGACAGGGGTAATCAGCCCCAGCATTTT. This gives the protein CASSTDRGNQPQHF. Complete variable domain (other parts from reference TRBV19 and TRBJ1-5): DGGITQSPKYLFRKEGQNVTLSCEQNLNHDAMYWYRQDPGQGLRLIYYSQIVNDFQKGDIAEGYSVSREKKESFPLTVTSAQKNPTAFYLCASSTDRGNQPQHFGDGTRLSIL.